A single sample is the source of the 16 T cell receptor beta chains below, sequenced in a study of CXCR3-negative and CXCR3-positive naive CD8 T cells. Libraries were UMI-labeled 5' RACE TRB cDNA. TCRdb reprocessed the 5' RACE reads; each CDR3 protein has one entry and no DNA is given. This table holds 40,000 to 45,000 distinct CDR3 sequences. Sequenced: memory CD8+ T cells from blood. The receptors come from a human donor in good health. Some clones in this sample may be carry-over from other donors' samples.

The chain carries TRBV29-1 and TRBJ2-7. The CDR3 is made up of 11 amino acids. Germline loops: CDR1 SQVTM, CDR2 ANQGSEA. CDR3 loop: CSVAQHYEQYF.

CDR3 amino acids: CASSGGDEQYF. The chain combines TRBV4-1 with TRBJ2-7; the D call of TRBD1 rests on TCRdb alone, since no DNA is present to check it. The germline CDR1 and CDR2 sequences are MGHRA and YSYEKL. The CDR3 contains 11 residues.

CDR3 residues: CSVTAGAPVEQYF. This chain uses TRBV29-1 with TRBJ2-7. The CDR3 runs to 13 residues. Germline CDR1 reads SQVTM; CDR2 reads ANQGSEA.

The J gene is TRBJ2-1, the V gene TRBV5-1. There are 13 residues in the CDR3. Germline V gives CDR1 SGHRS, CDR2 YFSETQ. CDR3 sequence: CASSSDRDNEQFF.

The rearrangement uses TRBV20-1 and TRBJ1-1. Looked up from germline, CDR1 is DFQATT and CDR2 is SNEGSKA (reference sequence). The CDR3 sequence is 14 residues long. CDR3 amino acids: CSAPPGIMDTEAFF.

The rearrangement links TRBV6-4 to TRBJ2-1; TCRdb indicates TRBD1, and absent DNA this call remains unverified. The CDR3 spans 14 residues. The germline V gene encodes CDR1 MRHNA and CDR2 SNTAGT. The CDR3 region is CASSEGGAGNEQFF.

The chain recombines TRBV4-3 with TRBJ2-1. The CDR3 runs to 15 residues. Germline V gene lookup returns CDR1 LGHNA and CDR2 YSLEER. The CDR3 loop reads CASSQDRASYNEQFF.

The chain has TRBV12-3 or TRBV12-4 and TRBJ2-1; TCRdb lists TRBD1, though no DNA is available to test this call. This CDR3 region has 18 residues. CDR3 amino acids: CASSPWTGKTSSYNEQFF.

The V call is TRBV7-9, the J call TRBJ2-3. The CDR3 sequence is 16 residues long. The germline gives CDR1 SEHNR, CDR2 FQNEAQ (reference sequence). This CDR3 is CASSSRLAEGTDTQYF.

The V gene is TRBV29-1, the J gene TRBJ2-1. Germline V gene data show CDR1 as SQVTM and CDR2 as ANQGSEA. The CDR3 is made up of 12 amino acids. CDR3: CSVVSSYNEQFF.

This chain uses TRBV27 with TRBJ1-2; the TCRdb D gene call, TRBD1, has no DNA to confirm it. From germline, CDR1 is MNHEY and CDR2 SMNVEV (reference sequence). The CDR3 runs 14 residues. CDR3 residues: CASSLNAPNYGYTF.

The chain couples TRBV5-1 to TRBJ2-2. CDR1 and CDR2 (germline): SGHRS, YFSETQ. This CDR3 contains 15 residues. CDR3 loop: CASSESAAAVGELFF.

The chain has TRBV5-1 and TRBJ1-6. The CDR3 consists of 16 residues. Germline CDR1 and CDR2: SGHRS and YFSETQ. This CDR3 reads CASSLGPSSYNSPLHF. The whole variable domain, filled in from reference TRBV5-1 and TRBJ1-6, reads KAGVTQTPRYLIKTRGQQVTLSCSPISGHRSVSWYQQTPGQGLQFLFEYFSETQRNKGNFPGRFSGRQFSNSRSEMNVSTLELGDSALYLCASSLGPSSYNSPLHFGNGTRLTVT.

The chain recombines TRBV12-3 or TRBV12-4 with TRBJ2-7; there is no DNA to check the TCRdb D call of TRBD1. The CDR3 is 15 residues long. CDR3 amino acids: CASSSTGRSSYEQYF.

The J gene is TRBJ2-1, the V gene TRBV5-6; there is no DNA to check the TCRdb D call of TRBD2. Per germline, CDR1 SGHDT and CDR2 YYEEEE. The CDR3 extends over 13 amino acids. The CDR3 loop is CASTWGTVIEQFF.

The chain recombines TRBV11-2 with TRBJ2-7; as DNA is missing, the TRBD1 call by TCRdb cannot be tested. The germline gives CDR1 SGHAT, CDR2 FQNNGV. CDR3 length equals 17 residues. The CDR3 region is CASSLARGSPGSYEQYF.